One sample yielded the 5 T cell receptor beta chains listed below, sequenced in a study of blood T cell repertoires in COVID-19. TCRdb's copy holds only in-frame clones and misses some; the assay was immunoSEQ multiplex PCR. The table lists roughly 110,000 clones, about 85% of them singletons. Source material: peripheral blood. Source of these receptors: a man between 50 and 59 years old with acute or convalescent COVID-19.

The V gene is TRBV12-3 or TRBV12-4, the J gene TRBJ2-7; a possible D gene is TRBD1 (5 bases). The V gene lost 4 bases and the J gene lost 6 bases, with 13 bases spanning the gap. This CDR3 comprises 13 residues. The CDR3 sequence is CASSSPTVAEQYF. The CDR3 DNA is TGTGCCAGCAGTTCCCCGACAGTGGCCGAGCAGTACTTC.

A few counts support this clone. V gene TRBV5-6 combines with J gene TRBJ1-2; possibly TRBD1 for D (5 bases). CDR3 length: 14 residues. Trimming cost V 7 bases and J 5 bases, with 18 bases left between them. Germline V gives CDR1 SGHDT, CDR2 YYEEEE. The DNA for the CDR3 is TGTGCCAGCTTTCTTGCGGGGCGTGGATATGGCTACACCTTC. This translates into CASFLAGRGYGYTF.

The rearrangement links TRBV3-1 (or the pseudogene TRBV3-2) to TRBJ1-1; TRBD1 might be the D (6 bases). V was pared by 4 bases and J by 1 base, with 13 bases between. Germline V gene sequence: CDR1 LGHDT, CDR2 YNNKEL (reference sequence). The CDR3 runs to 15 residues. CDR3 DNA: TGTGCCAGCAGCCCTTTCCCGGGACAGAACACTGAAGCTTTCTTT. This translates into CASSPFPGQNTEAFF.

V and J are TRBV5-4 and TRBJ1-1; 9 positions agree with TRBD1. This CDR3 spans 14 amino acids. Germline CDR1 reads SGHNT; CDR2 reads YYREEE (reference sequence). The trim removed 4 bases at V and 4 bases at J, leaving 5 bases unmatched. For the CDR3, the DNA is TGTGCCAGCAGCCTTCAGACAGGGGGCACTGAAGCTTTCTTT. Its translation is CASSLQTGGTEAFF. Full variable domain (rest looked up from reference TRBV5-4 and TRBJ1-1): ETGVTQSPTHLIKTRGQQVTLRCSSQSGHNTVSWYQQALGQGPQFIFQYYREEENGRGNFPPRFSGLQFPNYSSELNVNALELDDSALYLCASSLQTGGTEAFFGQGTRLTVV.

This sequence joins TRBV11-2 and TRBJ2-1; 9 bases are a match to TRBD2. V lost 3 bases and J lost 5; bases outside the gene matches: 5. The germline CDR1 and CDR2 sequences are SGHAT and FQNNGV. The CDR3 contains 15 residues. The CDR3 nucleotides read TGTGCCAGCAGCTTCACGCGGGGGGGAAACAATGAGCAGTTCTTC. This translates into CASSFTRGGNNEQFF.